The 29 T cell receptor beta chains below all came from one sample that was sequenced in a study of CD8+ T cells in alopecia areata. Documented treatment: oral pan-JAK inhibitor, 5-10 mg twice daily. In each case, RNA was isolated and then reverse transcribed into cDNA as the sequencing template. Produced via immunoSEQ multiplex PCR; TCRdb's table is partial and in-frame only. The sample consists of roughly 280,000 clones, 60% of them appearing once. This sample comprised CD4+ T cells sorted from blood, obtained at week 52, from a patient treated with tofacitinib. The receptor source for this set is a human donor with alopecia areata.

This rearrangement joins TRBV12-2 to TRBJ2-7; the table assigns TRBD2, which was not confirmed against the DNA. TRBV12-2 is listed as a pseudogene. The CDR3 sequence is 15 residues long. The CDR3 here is CASRPAEGTGYEQYF. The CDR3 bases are TGTGCAAGTCGCCCGGCGGAGGGTACAGGATACGAGCAGTACTTC.

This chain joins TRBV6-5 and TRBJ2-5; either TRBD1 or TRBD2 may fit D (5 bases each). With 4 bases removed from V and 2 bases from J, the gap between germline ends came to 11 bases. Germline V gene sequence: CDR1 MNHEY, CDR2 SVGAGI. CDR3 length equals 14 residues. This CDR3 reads CASSSGPRQETQYF. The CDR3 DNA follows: TGTGCCAGCAGTTCGGGGCCAAGGCAAGAGACCCAGTACTTC.

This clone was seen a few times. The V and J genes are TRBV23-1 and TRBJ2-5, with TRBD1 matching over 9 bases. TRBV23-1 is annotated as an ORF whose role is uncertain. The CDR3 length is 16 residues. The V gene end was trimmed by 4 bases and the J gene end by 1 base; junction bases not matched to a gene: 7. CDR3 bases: TGCGCCAGCAGTCGGGACAGGGAAAGACCCCAAGAGACCCAGTACTTC. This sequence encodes CASSRDRERPQETQYF.

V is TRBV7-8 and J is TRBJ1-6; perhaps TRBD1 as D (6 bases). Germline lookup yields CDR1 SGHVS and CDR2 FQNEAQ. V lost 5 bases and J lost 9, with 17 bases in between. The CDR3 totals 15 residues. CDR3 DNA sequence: TGTGCCAGCAGCCCCACCGGGACACCCCTTTCACCCCTCCACTTT. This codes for CASSPTGTPLSPLHF. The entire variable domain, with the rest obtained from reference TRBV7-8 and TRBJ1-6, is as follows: GAGVSQSPRYKVAKRGQDVALRCDPISGHVSLFWYQQALGQGPEFLTYFQNEAQLDKSGLPSDRFFAERPEGSVSTLKIQRTQQEDSAVYLCASSPTGTPLSPLHFGNGTRLTVT.

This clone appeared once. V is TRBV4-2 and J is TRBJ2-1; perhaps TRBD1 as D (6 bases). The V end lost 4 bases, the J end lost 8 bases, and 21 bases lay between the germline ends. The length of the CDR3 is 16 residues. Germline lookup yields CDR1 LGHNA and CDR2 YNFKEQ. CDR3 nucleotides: TGTGCCAGCAGCCCAAGGGCCAGACAGGTAGTCGATGAGCAGTTCTTC. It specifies CASSPRARQVVDEQFF.

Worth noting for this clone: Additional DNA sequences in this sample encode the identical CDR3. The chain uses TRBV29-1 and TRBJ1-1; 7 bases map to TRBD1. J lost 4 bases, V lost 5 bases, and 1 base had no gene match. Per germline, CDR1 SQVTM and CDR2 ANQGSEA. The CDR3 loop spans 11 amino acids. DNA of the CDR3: TGCAGCGTTTCAGGGGGCACTGAAGCTTTCTTT. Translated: CSVSGGTEAFF.

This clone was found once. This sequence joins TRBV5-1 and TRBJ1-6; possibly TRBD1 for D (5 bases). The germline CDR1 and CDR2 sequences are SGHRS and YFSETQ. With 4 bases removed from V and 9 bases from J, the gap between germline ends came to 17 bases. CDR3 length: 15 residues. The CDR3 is CASSITQDRGSPLHF. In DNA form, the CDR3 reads TGCGCCAGCAGCATCACACAGGACCGGGGTTCACCCCTCCACTTT.

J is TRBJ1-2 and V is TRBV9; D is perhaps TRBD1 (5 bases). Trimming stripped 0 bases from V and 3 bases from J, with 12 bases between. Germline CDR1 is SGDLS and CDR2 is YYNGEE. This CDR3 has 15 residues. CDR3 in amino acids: CASSVAPGWDYGYTF. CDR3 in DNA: TGTGCCAGCAGCGTAGCGCCAGGGTGGGACTATGGCTACACCTTC.

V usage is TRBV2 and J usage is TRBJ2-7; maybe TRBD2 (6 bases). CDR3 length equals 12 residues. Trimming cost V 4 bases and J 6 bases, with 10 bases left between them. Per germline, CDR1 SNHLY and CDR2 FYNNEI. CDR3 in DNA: TGTGCCAGCAGTGCAAGCGGGCTCGAGCAGTACTTC. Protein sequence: CASSASGLEQYF.

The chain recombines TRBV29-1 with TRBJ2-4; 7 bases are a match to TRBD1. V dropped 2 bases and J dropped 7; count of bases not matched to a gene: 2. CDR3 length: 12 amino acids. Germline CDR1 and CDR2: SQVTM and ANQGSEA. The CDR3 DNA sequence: TGCAGCGTTGAAACAGGGGAGAACATTCAGTACTTC. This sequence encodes CSVETGENIQYF.

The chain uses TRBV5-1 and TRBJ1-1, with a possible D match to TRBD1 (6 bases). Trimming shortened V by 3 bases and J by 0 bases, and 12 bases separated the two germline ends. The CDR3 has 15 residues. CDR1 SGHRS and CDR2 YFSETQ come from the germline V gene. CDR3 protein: CASSSGQLLNTEAFF. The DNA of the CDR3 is TGCGCCAGCAGCTCTGGACAGCTCCTGAACACTGAAGCTTTCTTT. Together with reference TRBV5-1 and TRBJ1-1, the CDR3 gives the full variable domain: KAGVTQTPRYLIKTRGQQVTLSCSPISGHRSVSWYQQTPGQGLQFLFEYFSETQRNKGNFPGRFSGRQFSNSRSEMNVSTLELGDSALYLCASSSGQLLNTEAFFGQGTRLTVV.

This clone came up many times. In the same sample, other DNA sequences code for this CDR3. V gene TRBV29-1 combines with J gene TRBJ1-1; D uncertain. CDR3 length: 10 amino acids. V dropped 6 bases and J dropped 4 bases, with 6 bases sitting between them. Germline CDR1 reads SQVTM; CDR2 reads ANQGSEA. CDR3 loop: CSVQITEAFF. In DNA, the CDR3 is TGCAGCGTACAGATCACTGAAGCTTTCTTT.

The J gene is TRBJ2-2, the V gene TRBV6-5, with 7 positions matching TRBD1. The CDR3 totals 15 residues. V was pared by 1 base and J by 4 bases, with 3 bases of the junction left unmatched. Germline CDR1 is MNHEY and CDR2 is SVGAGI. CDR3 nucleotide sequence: TGTGCCAGCAGTTACTTAGACAGGGCCACCGGGGAGCTGTTTTTT. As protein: CASSYLDRATGELFF.

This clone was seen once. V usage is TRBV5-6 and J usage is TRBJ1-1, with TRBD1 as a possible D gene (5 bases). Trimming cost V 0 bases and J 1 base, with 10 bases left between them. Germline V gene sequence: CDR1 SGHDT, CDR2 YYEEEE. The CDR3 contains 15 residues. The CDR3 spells CASSLGGDSNTEAFF. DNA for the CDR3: TGTGCCAGCAGCTTGGGTGGGGACTCGAACACTGAAGCTTTCTTT.

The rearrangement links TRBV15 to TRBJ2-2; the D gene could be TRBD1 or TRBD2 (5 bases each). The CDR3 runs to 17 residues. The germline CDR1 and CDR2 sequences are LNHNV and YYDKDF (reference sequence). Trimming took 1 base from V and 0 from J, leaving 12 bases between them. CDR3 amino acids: CATSRGKGTANTGELFF. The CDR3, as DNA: TGTGCCACCAGCAGAGGGAAGGGGACGGCGAACACCGGGGAGCTGTTTTTT.

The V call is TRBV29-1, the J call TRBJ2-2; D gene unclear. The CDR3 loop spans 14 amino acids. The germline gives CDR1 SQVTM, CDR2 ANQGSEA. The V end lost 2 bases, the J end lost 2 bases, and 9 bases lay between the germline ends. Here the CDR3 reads CSVERPPNTGELFF. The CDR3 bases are TGCAGCGTTGAAAGGCCCCCCAACACCGGGGAGCTGTTTTTT.

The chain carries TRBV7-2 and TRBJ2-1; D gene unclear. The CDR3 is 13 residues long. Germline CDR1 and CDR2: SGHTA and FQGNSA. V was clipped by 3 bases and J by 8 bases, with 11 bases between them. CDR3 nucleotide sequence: TGTGCCAGCAGCTTCGTAGAGGTTTATGAGCAGTTCTTC. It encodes CASSFVEVYEQFF. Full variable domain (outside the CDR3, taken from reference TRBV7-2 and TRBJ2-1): GAGVSQSPSNKVTEKGKDVELRCDPISGHTALYWYRQSLGQGLEFLIYFQGNSAPDKSGLPSDRFSAERTGGSVSTLTIQRTQQEDSAVYLCASSFVEVYEQFFGPGTRLTVL.

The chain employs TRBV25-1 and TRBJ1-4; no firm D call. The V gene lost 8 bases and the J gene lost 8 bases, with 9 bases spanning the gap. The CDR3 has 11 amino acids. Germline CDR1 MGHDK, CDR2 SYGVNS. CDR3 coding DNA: TGTGCCAGCCCCTTGGCCGAAAAACTGTTTTTT. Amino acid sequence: CASPLAEKLFF. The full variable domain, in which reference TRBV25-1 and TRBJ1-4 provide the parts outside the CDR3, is EADIYQTPRYLVIGTGKKITLECSQTMGHDKMYWYQQDPGMELHLIHYSYGVNSTEKGDLSSESTVSRIRTEHFPLTLESARPSHTSQYLCASPLAEKLFFGSGTQLSVL.

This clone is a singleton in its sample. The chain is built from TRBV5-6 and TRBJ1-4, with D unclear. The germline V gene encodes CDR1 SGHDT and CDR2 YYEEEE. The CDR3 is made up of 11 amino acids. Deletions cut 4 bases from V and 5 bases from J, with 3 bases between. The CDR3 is CASSKNEKLFF. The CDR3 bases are TGTGCCAGCAGCAAAAATGAAAAACTGTTTTTT.

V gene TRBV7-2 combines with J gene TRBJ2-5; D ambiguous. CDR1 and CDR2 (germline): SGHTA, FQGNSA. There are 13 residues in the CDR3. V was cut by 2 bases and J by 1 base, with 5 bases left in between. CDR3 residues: CASSLYGQETQYF. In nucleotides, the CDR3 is TGTGCCAGCAGCTTATATGGCCAAGAGACCCAGTACTTC. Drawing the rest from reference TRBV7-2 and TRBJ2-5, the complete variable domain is GAGVSQSPSNKVTEKGKDVELRCDPISGHTALYWYRQSLGQGLEFLIYFQGNSAPDKSGLPSDRFSAERTGGSVSTLTIQRTQQEDSAVYLCASSLYGQETQYFGPGTRLLVL.

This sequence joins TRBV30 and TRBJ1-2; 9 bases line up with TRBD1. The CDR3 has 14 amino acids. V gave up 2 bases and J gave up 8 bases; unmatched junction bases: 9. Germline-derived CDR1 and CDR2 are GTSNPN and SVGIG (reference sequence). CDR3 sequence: CAWSTTGTGFGYTF. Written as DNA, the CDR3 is TGTGCCTGGAGTACAACTGGGACAGGGTTCGGCTACACCTTC.

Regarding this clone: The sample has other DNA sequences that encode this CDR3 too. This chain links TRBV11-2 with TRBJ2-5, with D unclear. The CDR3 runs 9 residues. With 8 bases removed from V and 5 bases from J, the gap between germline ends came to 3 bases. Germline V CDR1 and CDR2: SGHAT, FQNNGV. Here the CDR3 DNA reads TGTGCCAGCGGGGAGACCCAGTACTTC. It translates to CASGETQYF.

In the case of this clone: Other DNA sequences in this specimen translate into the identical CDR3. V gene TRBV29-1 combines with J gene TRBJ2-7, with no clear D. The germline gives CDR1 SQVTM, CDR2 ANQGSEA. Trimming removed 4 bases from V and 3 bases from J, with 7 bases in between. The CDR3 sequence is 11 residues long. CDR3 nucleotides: TGCAGCGTTGGAGGCAGCTACGAGCAGTACTTC. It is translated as CSVGGSYEQYF.

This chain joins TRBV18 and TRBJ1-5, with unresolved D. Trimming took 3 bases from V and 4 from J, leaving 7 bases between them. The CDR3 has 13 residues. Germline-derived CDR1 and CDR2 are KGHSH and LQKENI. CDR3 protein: CASSPSLNQPQHF. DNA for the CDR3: TGTGCCAGCTCACCGAGCTTAAATCAGCCCCAGCATTTT.

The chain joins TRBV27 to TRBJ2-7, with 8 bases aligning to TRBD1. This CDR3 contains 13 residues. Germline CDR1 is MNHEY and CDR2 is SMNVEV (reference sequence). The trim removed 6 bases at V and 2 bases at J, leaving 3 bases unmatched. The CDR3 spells CASRPTGAYEQYF. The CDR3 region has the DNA TGTGCCAGCAGGCCGACAGGGGCCTACGAGCAGTACTTC.

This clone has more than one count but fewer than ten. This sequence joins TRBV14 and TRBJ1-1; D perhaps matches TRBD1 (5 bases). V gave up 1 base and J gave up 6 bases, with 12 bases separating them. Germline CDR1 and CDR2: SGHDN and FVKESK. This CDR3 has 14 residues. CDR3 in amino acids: CASSQVFGASEAFF. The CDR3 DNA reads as TGTGCCAGCAGCCAAGTCTTTGGGGCCTCTGAAGCTTTCTTT.

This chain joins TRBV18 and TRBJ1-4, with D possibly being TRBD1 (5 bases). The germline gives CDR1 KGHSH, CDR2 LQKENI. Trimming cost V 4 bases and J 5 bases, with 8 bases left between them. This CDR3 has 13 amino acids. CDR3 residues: CASSRDVNEKLFF. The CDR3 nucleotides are TGTGCCAGCTCACGGGACGTAAATGAAAAACTGTTTTTT. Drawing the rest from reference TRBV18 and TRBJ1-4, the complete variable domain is NAGVMQNPRHLVRRRGQEARLRCSPMKGHSHVYWYRQLPEEGLKFMVYLQKENIIDESGMPKERFSAEFPKEGPSILRIQQVVRGDSAAYFCASSRDVNEKLFFGSGTQLSVL.

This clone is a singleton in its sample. The CDR3 loop reads CASTGTGVFNEQFF. The CDR3, as DNA: TGTGCCAGCACCGGGACAGGGGTATTCAATGAGCAGTTCTTC. This chain uses TRBV25-1 with TRBJ2-1, with 10 bases matching TRBD1. J gave up 6 bases and V 7 bases, and 6 bases lay outside the gene matches. The CDR3 covers 14 residues. Germline CDR1 MGHDK, CDR2 SYGVNS.

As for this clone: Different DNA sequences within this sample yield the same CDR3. The CDR3: CASSFSEKLFF. The CDR3 DNA is TGTGCCAGCAGCTTTAGTGAAAAACTGTTTTTT. The rearrangement links TRBV7-9 to TRBJ1-4; D gene ambiguous. Germline V gives CDR1 SEHNR, CDR2 FQNEAQ (reference sequence). There are 11 residues in the CDR3. Trimming left V 3 bases short and J 7 bases short, with 3 bases between.